This TCR beta chain emerged from a study of PD-1 blockade in classical Hodgkin lymphoma. All patients relapsed after autologous stem cell transplantation, and brentuximab vedotin exposure varied. The CD4+ T cells used were purified from thawed PBMCs through magnetic negative selection. The study recorded best responses of complete response, partial response or progressive disease. To note about this clone: No antigen is known for it.

Generated by immunoSEQ multiplex PCR, the TCRdb table keeps only in-frame clones and is missing some. The table shows 27,000 or so clones, with 70% to 80% occurring only once. General observations from the study: Newly diagnosed patients had diversity similar to the baseline diversity of complete responders. Relapsed/refractory patients reportedly had the lowest baseline TCR diversity, below newly diagnosed patients, who were below healthy donors. Patients who began taking nivolumab under 1 year after ASCT were left out.

This TCR was sampled from a human donor with classical Hodgkin lymphoma. The sample consisted of CD4+ T cells from blood, taken at baseline.

The CDR3 sequence is CASSPLGLGNTIYF. The CDR3 nucleotides read TGTGCCAGCTCACCATTGGGCCTTGGAAACACCATATATTTT. J is TRBJ1-3 and V is TRBV9, with D unclear. Germline loops: CDR1 SGDLS, CDR2 YYNGEE. The CDR3 length is 14 residues. Trimming left V 7 bases short and J 3 bases short, with 14 bases between. Full variable domain (missing parts from reference TRBV9 and TRBJ1-3): DSGVTQTPKHLITATGQRVTLRCSPRSGDLSVYWYQQSLDQGLQFLIQYYNGEERAKGNILERFSAQQFPDLHSELNLSSLELGDSALYFCASSPLGLGNTIYFGEGSWLTVV.